The 26 T cell receptor beta chains given below trace back to one sample, sequenced in a study of blood T cell repertoires in COVID-19 (dated by TCRdb to 2020 to 2021). Library construction relied on the immunoSEQ multiplex PCR assay. This immuneACCESS table, as held by TCRdb, lists in-frame sequences with V and J called but not all clones. Of the missing ones, under half trace to an unresolved V gene in checked studies; the others have no known cause. The sample table contains tens of thousands of clones; only one count was recorded for 79% of them. The ten largest account for 26% of the sample. The specimen was peripheral blood. These receptors all stem from a man in his sixties with active or convalescent COVID-19.

In DNA, the CDR3 is TGTGCCTGGACCTGGTTGTCAGGGGACCTAATGAACACTGAAGCTTTCTTT. Translated, it gives CAWTWLSGDLMNTEAFF. The chain carries TRBV30 and TRBJ1-1; D might be TRBD1 (6 bases). The V gene's germline CDR1 is GTSNPN and CDR2 SVGIG (reference sequence). Trimming took off 4 bases at V and 0 bases at J, with 21 bases between the two ends. This CDR3 has 17 residues.

This chain links TRBV3-1 (or the pseudogene TRBV3-2) with TRBJ2-3; 9 nucleotides line up with TRBD2. CDR1 is LGHDT, CDR2 YNNKEL, per germline (reference sequence). The CDR3 is 15 residues long. The junction had 6 bases not matched to a gene; V was cut back by 4 bases and J by 4 bases. The chain's CDR3 is CASSLKTSGSDTQYF. CDR3 DNA: TGTGCCAGCAGCCTAAAGACTAGCGGATCAGATACGCAGTATTTT.

Details on this clone: Other nucleotide sequences from this sample produce the same CDR3. The rearrangement uses TRBV9 and TRBJ2-5, with a tentative D call TRBD1 (5 bases). Per the germline V gene, CDR1 is SGDLS and CDR2 is YYNGEE. CDR3 size: 14 residues. The ends were cut back, 0 bases at V and 3 bases at J, with 9 bases in the middle. In DNA, the CDR3 is TGTGCCAGCAGCGTAGCTGGACAAGAAGAGACCCAGTACTTC. Translated, it gives CASSVAGQEETQYF. Based on the CDR3 plus reference TRBV9 and TRBJ2-5, the full variable domain is DSGVTQTPKHLITATGQRVTLRCSPRSGDLSVYWYQQSLDQGLQFLIQYYNGEERAKGNILERFSAQQFPDLHSELNLSSLELGDSALYFCASSVAGQEETQYFGPGTRLLVL.

CDR3 amino acids: CASSETGELFF. As DNA, the CDR3 is TGCGCCAGCAGCGAGACCGGGGAGCTGTTTTTT. The V call is TRBV4-1, the J call TRBJ2-2; D not certain. The CDR3 loop spans 11 amino acids. V dropped 5 bases and J dropped 5 bases, with 3 bases sitting between them. Germline V lookup: CDR1 MGHRA, CDR2 YSYEKL.

V gene TRBV5-1 combines with J gene TRBJ1-1; no definite D call. Trimming cost V 0 bases and J 1 base, with 10 bases left between them. The CDR3 loop spans 15 amino acids. The germline CDR1 and CDR2 sequences are SGHRS and YFSETQ. CDR3 sequence reads: CASSLGESGNTEAFF. The CDR3 DNA sequence: TGCGCCAGCAGCTTGGGAGAGTCTGGGAACACTGAAGCTTTCTTT.

V usage is TRBV28 and J usage is TRBJ2-6; TRBD1 might be the D (6 bases). Per the germline V gene, CDR1 is MDHEN and CDR2 is SYDVKM. Trimming pared 6 bases from V and 0 bases from J, leaving 12 bases between. CDR3 length equals 16 residues. CDR3 nucleotides: TGTGCCAGCAGAACCGGGACATACTCTGGGGCCAACGTCCTGACTTTC. It encodes CASRTGTYSGANVLTF.

V usage is TRBV6-5 and J usage is TRBJ2-5; 7 bases agree with TRBD1. Germline values: CDR1 MNHEY, CDR2 SVGAGI. With 4 bases clipped from V and 2 bases from J, the junction kept 4 bases outside the gene matches. The CDR3 spans 14 residues. The CDR3 region has the DNA TGTGCCAGCAGTTCGGGACAGATTCAAGAGACCCAGTACTTC. Its protein is CASSSGQIQETQYF.

This chain joins TRBV3-1 (or the pseudogene TRBV3-2) and TRBJ2-5; tentatively, D is TRBD1 (6 bases). The CDR3 has 14 residues. In germline, CDR1 is LGHDT, CDR2 YNNKEL (reference sequence). V dropped 0 bases and J dropped 3 bases, with 8 bases sitting between them. The CDR3 loop reads CASSQEGGEETQYF. DNA of the CDR3: TGTGCCAGCAGCCAAGAAGGGGGTGAAGAGACCCAGTACTTC.

The table lists this clone with a few counts. The chain has TRBV5-4 and TRBJ2-3; tentative D call: TRBD1 (5 bases). CDR1 and CDR2 (germline): SGHNT, YYREEE (reference sequence). V gave up 2 bases and J gave up 1 base, with 11 bases separating them. This CDR3 is built from 15 residues. CDR3 sequence: CASSLFIGGTDTQYF. The CDR3 region has the DNA TGTGCCAGCAGCTTATTCATAGGGGGCACAGATACGCAGTATTTT.

J is TRBJ2-7 and V is TRBV6-2 or TRBV6-3, with unresolved D. CDR3 length: 15 residues. Deletions cut 0 bases from V and 0 bases from J, with 9 bases between. CDR1 and CDR2 from the germline V gene are MNHEY and SVGEGT. CDR3 protein: CASSYSVTGSYEQYF. DNA of the CDR3: TGTGCCAGCAGTTACTCCGTAACTGGCTCCTACGAGCAGTACTTC.

J is TRBJ2-3 and V is TRBV9; TRBD2 agrees at 7 bases. CDR1 is SGDLS, CDR2 YYNGEE, per germline. The CDR3 sequence is 15 residues long. With 2 bases clipped from V and 0 bases from J, the junction kept 3 bases outside the gene matches. In DNA, the CDR3 is TGTGCCAGCAGCGTCCTAGCGGAGAGCACAGATACGCAGTATTTT. The encoded protein is CASSVLAESTDTQYF.

This clone has just a few counts. The V gene is TRBV7-9, the J gene TRBJ1-1; 11 positions match TRBD1. J was trimmed by 2 bases and V by 2 bases; bases with no gene match: 7. Germline lookup yields CDR1 SEHNR and CDR2 FQNEAQ (reference sequence). The CDR3 extends over 17 amino acids. The CDR3 here is CASSLPPDRGLNTEAFF. The DNA for the CDR3 is TGTGCCAGCAGCTTACCCCCGGACAGGGGGCTAAACACTGAAGCTTTCTTT.

CDR3 protein: CASSVSSGGVRYNEQFF. Here the CDR3 DNA reads TGTGCCAGCAGCGTAAGCTCCGGGGGAGTAAGATACAATGAGCAGTTCTTC. V gene TRBV9 combines with J gene TRBJ2-1; a weak D match, TRBD2 (6 bases). CDR3 length: 17 amino acids. CDR1 and CDR2 (germline): SGDLS, YYNGEE. The ends were cut back, 1 base at V and 4 bases at J, with 18 bases in the middle.

This clone has only a few counts. J is TRBJ1-6 and V is TRBV5-6; D is perhaps TRBD1 (6 bases). The CDR3 runs 15 residues. V lost 0 bases, J lost 12 bases, and 16 bases lay in between. Looked up from germline, CDR1 is SGHDT and CDR2 is YYEEEE. CDR3 sequence reads: CASSLAGPGVLPLHF. In DNA, the CDR3 is TGTGCCAGCAGCTTGGCCGGGCCAGGGGTATTACCCCTCCACTTT.

In its sample, this clone was seen once. Here the CDR3 DNA reads TGTGCCTGGAGGGCAGGGGGAGGAGAGACCCAGTACTTC. Translated: CAWRAGGGETQYF. The J gene is TRBJ2-5, the V gene TRBV30; tentatively, D is TRBD1 (7 bases). Germline loops: CDR1 GTSNPN, CDR2 SVGIG (reference sequence). Trimming cost V 3 bases and J 4 bases, with 12 bases left between them. The CDR3 runs to 13 residues.

The chain carries TRBV3-1 (or the pseudogene TRBV3-2) and TRBJ2-1; possible D gene TRBD2, 5 bases. Germline CDR1 LGHDT, CDR2 YNNKEL (reference sequence). Trimming cost V 0 bases and J 8 bases, with 14 bases left between them. The CDR3 spans 15 residues. This CDR3 is CASSQELAPSHEQFF. The DNA of the CDR3 is TGTGCCAGCAGCCAAGAGCTAGCACCTTCTCATGAGCAGTTCTTC.

Only one count was recorded for this clone. DNA of the CDR3: TGCGCCAGCAGCCAAGTTAACCAGTTCGGGGAGCTGTTTTTT. Translating it yields CASSQVNQFGELFF. The chain recombines TRBV4-3 with TRBJ2-2; D remains unclear. CDR3 size: 14 residues. CDR1 and CDR2 from the germline V gene are LGHNA and YSLEER. The V and J ends lost 1 base and 7 bases respectively, with 10 bases between them.

V and J are TRBV19 and TRBJ1-1, with D unclear. The CDR3 contains 14 residues. Per germline, CDR1 LNHDA and CDR2 SQIVND (reference sequence). V was pared by 5 bases and J by 1 base, with 11 bases between. The CDR3 loop reads CASSLRSENTEAFF. CDR3 in DNA: TGTGCCAGTAGTCTCCGCAGTGAGAACACTGAAGCTTTCTTT.

This clone is a singleton in its sample. The chain links TRBV19 to TRBJ1-2; D gene uncertain. With 4 bases removed from V and 4 bases from J, the gap between germline ends came to 22 bases. Germline V gives CDR1 LNHDA, CDR2 SQIVND (reference sequence). The CDR3 is 17 amino acids. The CDR3 DNA is TGTGCCAGTAGTACATCAGGCCCTCCGGCCAAACCCTATGGCTACACCTTC. It is translated as CASSTSGPPAKPYGYTF. The full variable domain, with the rest looked up from reference TRBV19 and TRBJ1-2, is DGGITQSPKYLFRKEGQNVTLSCEQNLNHDAMYWYRQDPGQGLRLIYYSQIVNDFQKGDIAEGYSVSREKKESFPLTVTSAQKNPTAFYLCASSTSGPPAKPYGYTFGSGTRLTVV.

The V and J genes are TRBV5-4 and TRBJ1-4, with TRBD1 as a possible D gene (6 bases). The V gene's germline CDR1 is SGHNT and CDR2 YYREEE (reference sequence). This CDR3 is 16 amino acids long. The V end was cut by 0 bases, the J end by 3 bases, with 12 bases between. The DNA of the CDR3 is TGTGCCAGCAGCTTGGACAGGGAGCGGTCTAATGAAAAACTGTTTTTT. Its translation is CASSLDRERSNEKLFF. The whole variable domain, filled in from reference TRBV5-4 and TRBJ1-4, reads ETGVTQSPTHLIKTRGQQVTLRCSSQSGHNTVSWYQQALGQGPQFIFQYYREEENGRGNFPPRFSGLQFPNYSSELNVNALELDDSALYLCASSLDRERSNEKLFFGSGTQLSVL.

The V and J genes are TRBV12-3 or TRBV12-4 and TRBJ1-2; D possibly corresponds to TRBD1 (6 bases). V gave up 6 bases and J gave up 3 bases, with 11 bases separating them. CDR3 length: 13 amino acids. The CDR3 sequence is CASSFGTYYGYTF. In DNA, the CDR3 is TGTGCCAGCAGCTTCGGGACATACTATGGCTACACCTTC.

This clone was counted only a few times. This likely comes from a read error, as the CDR3 has no conserved phenylalanine or tryptophan at its end. The DNA is left out, because the CDR3 cannot be placed on it with certainty; the CDR3 is given as TCRdb lists it. This chain joins TRBV6-5 and TRBJ1-1; the listed D gene, TRBD1, was not tested against the DNA. Including both end residues, the CDR3 is 12 amino acids long. From germline, CDR1 is MNHEY and CDR2 SVGAGI. The CDR3 loop is CASSYSKGPLVV.

This chain joins TRBV9 and TRBJ2-7; 12 nucleotides line up with TRBD1. V shed 3 bases, J shed 4 bases, and the junction held 8 bases outside the gene matches. This CDR3 contains 16 residues. Per the germline V gene, CDR1 is SGDLS and CDR2 is YYNGEE. CDR3 sequence: CASSAAEGQGAYEQYF. In DNA form, the CDR3 reads TGTGCCAGCAGCGCAGCCGAGGGACAGGGGGCTTACGAGCAGTACTTC.

The gene calls are TRBV7-2 and TRBJ2-5, with 9 nucleotides matching TRBD2. Germline-derived CDR1 and CDR2 are SGHTA and FQGNSA. This CDR3 is 15 amino acids long. The V gene end was trimmed by 5 bases and the J gene end by 4 bases; junction bases not matched to a gene: 8. CDR3 sequence reads: CASSPTRRGGETQYF. CDR3 in DNA: TGTGCCAGCAGCCCAACCCGGCGGGGGGGAGAGACCCAGTACTTC. Supplemented by reference TRBV7-2 and TRBJ2-5, the full variable domain reads GAGVSQSPSNKVTEKGKDVELRCDPISGHTALYWYRQSLGQGLEFLIYFQGNSAPDKSGLPSDRFSAERTGGSVSTLTIQRTQQEDSAVYLCASSPTRRGGETQYFGPGTRLLVL.

The rearrangement links TRBV6-5 to TRBJ1-2; no firm D call. V lost 7 bases and J lost 6, with 9 bases in between. This CDR3 is built from 11 residues. Germline assignment: CDR1 MNHEY and CDR2 SVGAGI. DNA of the CDR3: TGTGCCAGCAACTCCGGAGATGGCTACACCTTC. Encoded protein: CASNSGDGYTF.

The genes are TRBV9 and TRBJ2-7, with TRBD1 identical over 10 bases. J lost 6 bases, V lost 1 base, and 4 bases had no gene match. In germline, CDR1 is SGDLS, CDR2 YYNGEE. The CDR3 extends over 14 amino acids. The CDR3 protein is CASSVRTGGGEQYF. In DNA form, the CDR3 reads TGTGCCAGCAGCGTAAGGACAGGGGGAGGCGAGCAGTACTTC.